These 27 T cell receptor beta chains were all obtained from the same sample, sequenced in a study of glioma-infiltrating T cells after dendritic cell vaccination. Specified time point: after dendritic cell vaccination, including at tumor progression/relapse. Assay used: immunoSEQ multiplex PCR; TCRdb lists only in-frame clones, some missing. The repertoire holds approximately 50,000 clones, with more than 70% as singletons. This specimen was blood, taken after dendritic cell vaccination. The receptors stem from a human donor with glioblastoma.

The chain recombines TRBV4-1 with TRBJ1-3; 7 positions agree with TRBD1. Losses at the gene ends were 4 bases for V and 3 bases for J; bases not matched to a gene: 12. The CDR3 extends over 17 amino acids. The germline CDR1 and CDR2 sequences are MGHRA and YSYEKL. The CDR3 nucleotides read TGCGCCAGCAGCCCGACCTACACGGGACAGTTTGGAAACACCATATATTTT. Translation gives CASSPTYTGQFGNTIYF.

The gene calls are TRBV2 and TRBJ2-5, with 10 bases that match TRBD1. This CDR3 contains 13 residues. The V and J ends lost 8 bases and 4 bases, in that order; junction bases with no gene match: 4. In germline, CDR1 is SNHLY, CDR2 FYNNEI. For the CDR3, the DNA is TGTGCCAGCCGACAGGGGGCCGGAGAGACCCAGTACTTC. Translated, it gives CASRQGAGETQYF.

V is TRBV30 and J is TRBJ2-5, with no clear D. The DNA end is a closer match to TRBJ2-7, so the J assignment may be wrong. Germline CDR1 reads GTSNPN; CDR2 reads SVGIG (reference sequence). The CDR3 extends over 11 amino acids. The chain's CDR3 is CAWASSYEQYF. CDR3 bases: TGTGCCTGGGCAAGCTCCTACGAGCAGTACTTC.

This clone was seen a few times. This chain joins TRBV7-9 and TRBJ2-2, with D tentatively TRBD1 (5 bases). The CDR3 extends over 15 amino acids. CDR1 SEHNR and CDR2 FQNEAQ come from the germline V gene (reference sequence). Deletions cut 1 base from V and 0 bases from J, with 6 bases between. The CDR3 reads CASSLGQSNTGELFF. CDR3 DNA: TGTGCCAGCAGCTTAGGACAGTCGAACACCGGGGAGCTGTTTTTT. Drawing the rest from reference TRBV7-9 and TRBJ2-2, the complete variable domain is DTGVSQNPRHKITKRGQNVTFRCDPISEHNRLYWYRQTLGQGPEFLTYFQNEAQLEKSRLLSDRFSAERPKGSFSTLEIQRTEQGDSAMYLCASSLGQSNTGELFFGEGSRLTVL.

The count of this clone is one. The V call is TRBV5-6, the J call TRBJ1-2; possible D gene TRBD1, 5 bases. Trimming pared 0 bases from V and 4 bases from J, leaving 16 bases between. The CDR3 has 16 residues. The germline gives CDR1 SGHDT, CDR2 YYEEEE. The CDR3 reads CASSLDAPGLAYGYTF. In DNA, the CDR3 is TGTGCCAGCAGCTTGGATGCTCCAGGGTTGGCCTATGGCTACACCTTC.

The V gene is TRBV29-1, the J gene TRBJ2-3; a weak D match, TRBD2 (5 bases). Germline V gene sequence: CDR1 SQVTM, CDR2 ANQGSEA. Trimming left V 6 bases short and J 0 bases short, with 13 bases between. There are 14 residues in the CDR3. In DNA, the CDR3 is TGCAGCGTGGTCCAGCGGACTAGCACAGATACGCAGTATTTT. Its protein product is CSVVQRTSTDTQYF.

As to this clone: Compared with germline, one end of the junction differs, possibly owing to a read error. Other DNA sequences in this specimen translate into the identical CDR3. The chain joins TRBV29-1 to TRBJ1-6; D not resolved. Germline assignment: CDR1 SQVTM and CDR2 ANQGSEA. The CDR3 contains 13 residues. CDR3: CSARSSYNSPLHF. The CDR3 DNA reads TGCAGCGCACGGAGCTCCTATAATTCCCCCCTCCACTTT.

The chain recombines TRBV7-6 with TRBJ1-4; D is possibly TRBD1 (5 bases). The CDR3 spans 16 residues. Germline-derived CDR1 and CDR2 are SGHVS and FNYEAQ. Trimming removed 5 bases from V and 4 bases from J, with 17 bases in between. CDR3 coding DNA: TGTGCCAGCAGCCCAGCGACAGCCGCCTATAATGAAAAACTGTTTTTT. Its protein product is CASSPATAAYNEKLFF.

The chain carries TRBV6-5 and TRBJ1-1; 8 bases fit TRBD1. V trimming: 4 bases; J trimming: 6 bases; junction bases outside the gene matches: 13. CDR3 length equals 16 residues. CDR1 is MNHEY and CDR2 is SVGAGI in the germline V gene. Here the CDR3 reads CASSSVDVGQGSEAFF. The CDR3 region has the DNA TGTGCCAGCAGTTCCGTTGATGTAGGACAGGGTTCTGAAGCTTTCTTT.

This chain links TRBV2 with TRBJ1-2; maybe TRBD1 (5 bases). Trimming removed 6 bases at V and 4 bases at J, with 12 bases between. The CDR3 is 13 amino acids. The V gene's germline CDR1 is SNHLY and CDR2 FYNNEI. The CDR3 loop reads CASRPTETYGYTF. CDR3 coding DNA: TGTGCCAGCAGACCGACAGAAACCTATGGCTACACCTTC.

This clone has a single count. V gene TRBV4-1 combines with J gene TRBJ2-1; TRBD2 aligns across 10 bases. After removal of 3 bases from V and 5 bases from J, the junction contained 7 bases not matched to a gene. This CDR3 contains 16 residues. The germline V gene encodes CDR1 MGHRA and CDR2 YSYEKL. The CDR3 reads CASSHNSGGFDNEQFF. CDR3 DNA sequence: TGCGCCAGCAGCCACAATAGCGGGGGGTTCGACAATGAGCAGTTCTTC.

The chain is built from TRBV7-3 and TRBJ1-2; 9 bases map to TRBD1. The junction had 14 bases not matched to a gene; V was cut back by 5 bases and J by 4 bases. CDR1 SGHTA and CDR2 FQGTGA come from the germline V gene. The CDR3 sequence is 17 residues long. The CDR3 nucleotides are TGTGCCAGCAGCCGACCTGAGCCGGGACAGGGTGCCTATGGCTACACCTTC. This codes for CASSRPEPGQGAYGYTF. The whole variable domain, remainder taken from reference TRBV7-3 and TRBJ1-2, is GAGVSQTPSNKVTEKGKYVELRCDPISGHTALYWYRQSLGQGPEFLIYFQGTGAADDSGLPNDRFFAVRPEGSVSTLKIQRTERGDSAVYLCASSRPEPGQGAYGYTFGSGTRLTVV.

The CDR3 DNA reads as TGTGCCAGCAGCGTAGAGAGCGGGGGGGAAACAGATACGCAGTATTTT. Its translation is CASSVESGGETDTQYF. V gene TRBV9 combines with J gene TRBJ2-3; 10 bases are a match to TRBD2. There are 16 residues in the CDR3. Trimming cost V 0 bases and J 3 bases; bases outside gene matches: 4. The germline gives CDR1 SGDLS, CDR2 YYNGEE.

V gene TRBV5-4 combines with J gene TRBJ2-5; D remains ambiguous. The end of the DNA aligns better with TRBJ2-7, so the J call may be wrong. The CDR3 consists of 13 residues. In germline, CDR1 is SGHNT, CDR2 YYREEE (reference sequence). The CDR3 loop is CASSFWLGNEQYF. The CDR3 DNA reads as TGTGCCAGCAGCTTTTGGCTAGGAAACGAGCAGTACTTC.

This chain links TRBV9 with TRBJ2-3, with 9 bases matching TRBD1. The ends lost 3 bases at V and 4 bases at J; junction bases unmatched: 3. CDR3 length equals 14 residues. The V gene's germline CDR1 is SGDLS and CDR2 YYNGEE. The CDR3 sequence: CASSEGQGSDTQYF. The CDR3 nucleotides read TGTGCCAGCAGCGAAGGACAGGGGTCAGATACGCAGTATTTT.

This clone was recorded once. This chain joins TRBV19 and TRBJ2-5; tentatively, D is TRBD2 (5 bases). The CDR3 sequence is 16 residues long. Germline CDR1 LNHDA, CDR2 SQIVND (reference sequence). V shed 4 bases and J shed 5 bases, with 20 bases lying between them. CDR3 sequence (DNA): TGTGCCAGTAGTACCGTACGGGGTGGTGGTTCGGAGACCCAGTACTTC. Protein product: CASSTVRGGGSETQYF.

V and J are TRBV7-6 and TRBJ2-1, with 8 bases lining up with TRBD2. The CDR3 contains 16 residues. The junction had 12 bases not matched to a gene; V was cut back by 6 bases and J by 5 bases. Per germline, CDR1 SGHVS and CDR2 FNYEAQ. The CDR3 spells CASRPAGRGDHNEQFF. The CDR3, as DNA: TGTGCCAGCAGACCAGCGGGGCGGGGGGACCACAATGAGCAGTTCTTC.

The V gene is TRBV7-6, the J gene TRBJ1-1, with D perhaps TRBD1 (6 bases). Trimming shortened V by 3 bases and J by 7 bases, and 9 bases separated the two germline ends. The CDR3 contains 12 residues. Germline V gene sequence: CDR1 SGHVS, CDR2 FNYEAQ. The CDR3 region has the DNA TGTGCCAGCAGCTTTACGGACAGTGAAGCTTTCTTT. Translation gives CASSFTDSEAFF.

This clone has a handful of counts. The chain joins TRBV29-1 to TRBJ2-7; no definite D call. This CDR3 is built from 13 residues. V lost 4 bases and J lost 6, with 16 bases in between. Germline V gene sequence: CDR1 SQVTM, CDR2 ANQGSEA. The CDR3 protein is CSVGSPTTSEQYF. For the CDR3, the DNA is TGCAGCGTTGGGAGCCCGACCACCAGCGAGCAGTACTTC.

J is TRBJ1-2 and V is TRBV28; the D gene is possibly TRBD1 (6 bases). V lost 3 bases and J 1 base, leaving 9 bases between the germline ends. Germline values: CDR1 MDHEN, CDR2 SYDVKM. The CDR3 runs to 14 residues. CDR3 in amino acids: CASSLAGVNYGYTF. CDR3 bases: TGTGCCAGCAGTTTGGCAGGGGTTAACTATGGCTACACCTTC.

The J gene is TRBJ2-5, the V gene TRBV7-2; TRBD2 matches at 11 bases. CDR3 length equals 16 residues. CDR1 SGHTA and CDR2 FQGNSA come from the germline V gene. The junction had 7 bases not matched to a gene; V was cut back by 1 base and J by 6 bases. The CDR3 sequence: CASSLETSGVVKTQYF. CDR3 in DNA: TGTGCCAGCAGCTTAGAGACTAGCGGGGTGGTAAAGACCCAGTACTTC.

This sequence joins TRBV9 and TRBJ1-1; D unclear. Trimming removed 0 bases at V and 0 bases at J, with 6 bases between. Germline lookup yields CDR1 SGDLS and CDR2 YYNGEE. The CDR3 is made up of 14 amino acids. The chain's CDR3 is CASSVGGMNTEAFF. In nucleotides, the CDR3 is TGTGCCAGCAGCGTAGGAGGCATGAACACTGAAGCTTTCTTT.

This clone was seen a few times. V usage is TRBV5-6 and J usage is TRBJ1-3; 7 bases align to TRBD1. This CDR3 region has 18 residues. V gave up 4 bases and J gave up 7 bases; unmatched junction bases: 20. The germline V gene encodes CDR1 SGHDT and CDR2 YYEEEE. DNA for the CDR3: TGTGCCAGCAGCCTTGTGGGACAGATAAACGGTATGGGGAACACCATATATTTT. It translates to CASSLVGQINGMGNTIYF.

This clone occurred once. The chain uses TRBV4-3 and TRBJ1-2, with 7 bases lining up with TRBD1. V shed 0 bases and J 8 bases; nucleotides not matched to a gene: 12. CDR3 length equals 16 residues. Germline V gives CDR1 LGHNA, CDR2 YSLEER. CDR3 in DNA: TGCGCCAGCAGCCAAGATTGGGGACAGAGCACGGAGGGCTACACCTTC. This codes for CASSQDWGQSTEGYTF.

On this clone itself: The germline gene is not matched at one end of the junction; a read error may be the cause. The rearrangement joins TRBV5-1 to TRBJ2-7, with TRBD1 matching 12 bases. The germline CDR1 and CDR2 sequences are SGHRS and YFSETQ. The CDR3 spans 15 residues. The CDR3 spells CASSLEGTGGYGQYF. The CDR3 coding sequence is TGCGCCAGCAGCTTGGAGGGGACAGGGGGCTACGGGCAGTACTTC.

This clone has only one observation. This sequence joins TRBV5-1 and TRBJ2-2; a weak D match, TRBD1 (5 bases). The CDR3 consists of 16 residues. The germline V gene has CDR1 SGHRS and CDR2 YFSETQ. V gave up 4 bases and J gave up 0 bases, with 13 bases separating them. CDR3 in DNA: TGCGCCAGCAGCCCGGAAGGGGCGGCGAACACCGGGGAGCTGTTTTTT. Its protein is CASSPEGAANTGELFF. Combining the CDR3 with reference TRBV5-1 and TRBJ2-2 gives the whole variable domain KAGVTQTPRYLIKTRGQQVTLSCSPISGHRSVSWYQQTPGQGLQFLFEYFSETQRNKGNFPGRFSGRQFSNSRSEMNVSTLELGDSALYLCASSPEGAANTGELFFGEGSRLTVL.

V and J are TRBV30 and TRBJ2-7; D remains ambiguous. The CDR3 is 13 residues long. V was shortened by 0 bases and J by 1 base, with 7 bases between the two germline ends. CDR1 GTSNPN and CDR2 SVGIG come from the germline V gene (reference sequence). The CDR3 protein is CAWSVAGSYEQYF. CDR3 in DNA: TGTGCCTGGAGTGTTGCCGGGTCCTACGAGCAGTACTTC.